This entry concerns a single TCR beta chain. The data belong to a study of T cell changes during pregnancy in multiple sclerosis. The method was immunoSEQ multiplex PCR; TCRdb's version includes in-frame clones alone and lacks a portion of them. The sample has 69,000 or so clones, about nine tenths seen once. V lost 3 bases to trimming and J lost 1 base, with 13 bases between them. Germline lookup yields CDR1 LNHDA and CDR2 SQIVND (reference sequence). The CDR3 has 15 amino acids. Here the sequenced sample was peripheral blood, taken in the third trimester of pregnancy. The V gene is TRBV19, the J gene TRBJ2-7; a weak D match, TRBD1 (5 bases). This clonotype originated in a female donor with multiple sclerosis, enrolled in a pregnancy study. The CDR3 DNA reads as TGTGCCAGTAGTATCAGGGTCGGAAGTTCCTACGAGCAGTACTTC. It encodes CASSIRVGSSYEQYF.